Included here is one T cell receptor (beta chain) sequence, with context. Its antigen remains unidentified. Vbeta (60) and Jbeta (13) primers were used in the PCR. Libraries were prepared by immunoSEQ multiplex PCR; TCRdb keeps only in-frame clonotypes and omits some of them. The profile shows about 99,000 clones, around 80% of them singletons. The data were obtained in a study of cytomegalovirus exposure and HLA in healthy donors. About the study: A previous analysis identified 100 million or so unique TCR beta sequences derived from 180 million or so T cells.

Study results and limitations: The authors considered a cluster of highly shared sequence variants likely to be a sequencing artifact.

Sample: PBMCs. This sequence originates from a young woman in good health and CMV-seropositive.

The CDR3 spells CASAGTGGTEAFF. The CDR3 coding sequence is TGTGCCAGCGCCGGGACAGGGGGCACTGAAGCTTTCTTT. The chain carries TRBV27 and TRBJ1-1; 11 bases line up with TRBD1. V was clipped by 8 bases and J by 4 bases; unmatched bases: 3. Germline V gives CDR1 MNHEY, CDR2 SMNVEV (reference sequence). This CDR3 has 13 amino acids.